This entry lists 21 T cell receptor beta chains sequenced from one sample in a study of blood T cells in healthy people across ages. Primed by a sample-barcoded 5' primer and a J-beta primer mix, a second PCR proceeded for roughly 6 to 12 cycles. TCRdb passed the 5' RACE reads through MiXCR, listing each CDR3 protein once. The table shows over 700,000 distinct CDR3 sequences, with approximately 55% occurring only once. The specimen sequenced was blood. These receptors were collected from a man aged 80 or over in good health.

The V call is TRBV18, the J call TRBJ2-4, with TRBD1 as a possible D gene (6 bases). The J call may not be correct, given that the DNA end is closer to TRBJ2-5. Germline CDR1 is KGHSH and CDR2 is LQKENI. CDR3 length equals 16 residues. The CDR3 region is CASSTRTNRAGETQYF. The CDR3 DNA reads as TGTGCCAGCTCAACGCGAACTAACAGGGCTGGAGAGACCCAGTACTTC.

The V and J genes are TRBV12-3 or TRBV12-4 and TRBJ2-1; 9 nucleotides agree with TRBD2. This CDR3 has 14 amino acids. Trimming cost V 2 bases and J 8 bases; bases outside gene matches: 4. The CDR3 DNA follows: TGTGCCAGCAGTTTATTGCGGGAGGGCCATGAGCAGTTCTTC. Its protein product is CASSLLREGHEQFF.

This clonotype occurred once. This sequence may be a read error, since a much larger clone differs from it by one base. The V call is TRBV5-5, the J call TRBJ2-3; D possibly uses TRBD1 or TRBD2 (9 bases each). The CDR3 runs 13 residues. Germline V lookup: CDR1 SGHKS, CDR2 YYEKEE (reference sequence). Written as DNA, the CDR3 is TGTGCCGGCAGCGGGGGGACAGGGGATACGCAGTATTTT. Its protein product is CAGSGGTGDTQYF.

CDR3 nucleotides: TGCAGTGCTAGTGTGCAGGGGGGACCCCGTTCACCCCTCCACTTT. Amino acid sequence: CSASVQGGPRSPLHF. V usage is TRBV20-1 and J usage is TRBJ1-6; 7 positions match TRBD1. Germline loops: CDR1 DFQATT, CDR2 SNEGSKA (reference sequence). The CDR3 is 15 amino acids. J lost 9 bases, V lost 3 bases, and 11 bases had no gene match.

The chain has TRBV4-1 and TRBJ2-3; TRBD1 matches 10 bases. The CDR3 runs 16 residues. J was trimmed by 3 bases and V by 4 bases; bases with no gene match: 7. Germline CDR1 reads MGHRA; CDR2 reads YSYEKL. CDR3 DNA: TGCGCCAGCAGCCGGTTGGGACAGGGGTTGACAGATACGCAGTATTTT. Translated: CASSRLGQGLTDTQYF.

The table lists this clonotype with a few counts. The chain carries TRBV6-4 and TRBJ1-1; TRBD1 agrees at 10 bases. Unmatched junction bases numbered 7, after V lost 5 bases and J lost 7 bases. This CDR3 is built from 14 residues. CDR1 and CDR2 (germline): MRHNA, SNTAGT. CDR3 nucleotide sequence: TGTGCCAGCAGTCCCCGGGACAGGGGTGGTGAAGCTTTCTTT. Protein product: CASSPRDRGGEAFF.

The genes are TRBV20-1 and TRBJ2-3; 11 nucleotides match TRBD2. The CDR3 loop spans 14 amino acids. J gave up 1 base and V 5 bases, and 2 bases lay outside the gene matches. In germline, CDR1 is DFQATT, CDR2 SNEGSKA (reference sequence). The CDR3 DNA reads TGCAGTGCTGATAGCGGGAGGGGCACAGATACGCAGTATTTT. This encodes CSADSGRGTDTQYF.

The chain is built from TRBV12-3 or TRBV12-4 and TRBJ2-4, with D unclear. The germline V and J ends were trimmed by 5 bases and 13 bases, with 24 bases remaining between them. The CDR3 is 15 amino acids. The DNA of the CDR3 is TGTGCCAGCAGTCCGCAGTTGGCATCCTACAATGAGCAGTACTTC. Translation gives CASSPQLASYNEQYF.

In its sample, this clonotype was seen a few times. The chain recombines TRBV20-1 with TRBJ2-7, with a weak D call TRBD1 (5 bases). Trimming took 0 bases from V and 1 from J, leaving 13 bases between them. The CDR3 is 15 residues long. Germline CDR1 DFQATT, CDR2 SNEGSKA (reference sequence). CDR3: CSARDQTGYSYEQYF. In DNA form, the CDR3 reads TGCAGTGCTAGAGATCAAACAGGTTATTCCTACGAGCAGTACTTC.

This clonotype occurred a few times. The chain carries TRBV5-1 and TRBJ2-1; the match to TRBD2 covers 9 bases. The germline CDR1 and CDR2 sequences are SGHRS and YFSETQ. After removal of 0 bases from V and 8 bases from J, the junction contained 6 bases not matched to a gene. This CDR3 region has 15 residues. The CDR3 loop reads CASSLGGLAFHEQFF. DNA for the CDR3: TGCGCCAGCAGCTTGGGGGGACTAGCTTTCCATGAGCAGTTCTTC.

This clonotype was recorded once. J is TRBJ2-5 and V is TRBV9, with 8 bases aligning to TRBD2. CDR3 length: 14 amino acids. V dropped 0 bases and J dropped 11; count of bases not matched to a gene: 9. In germline, CDR1 is SGDLS, CDR2 YYNGEE. CDR3 loop: CASSVELAGNEQYF. CDR3 nucleotide sequence: TGTGCCAGCAGCGTAGAGCTAGCGGGCAATGAGCAGTACTTC.

V usage is TRBV12-3 or TRBV12-4 and J usage is TRBJ2-5; 12 bases line up with TRBD2. Germline trimming cut 3 bases from V and 7 bases from J; bases unmatched to any gene: 6. This CDR3 is built from 15 residues. The CDR3 region is CASSLLAGGLGTQYF. Written as DNA, the CDR3 is TGTGCCAGCAGTTTGCTAGCGGGGGGGTTAGGGACCCAGTACTTC.

This clonotype has a handful of counts. This chain joins TRBV29-1 and TRBJ2-4; D is unresolved. Per germline, CDR1 SQVTM and CDR2 ANQGSEA. This CDR3 comprises 11 residues. V lost 6 bases, J lost 1 base, and 4 bases lay in between. The DNA of the CDR3 is TGCAGCGTCCTTGCCAAAAACATTCAGTACTTC. This gives the protein CSVLAKNIQYF.

The chain couples TRBV2 to TRBJ1-2; 7 nucleotides line up with TRBD1. Germline-derived CDR1 and CDR2 are SNHLY and FYNNEI. J gave up 4 bases and V 3 bases, and 5 bases lay outside the gene matches. This CDR3 has 14 amino acids. The CDR3 DNA follows: TGTGCCAGCAGTGATAGGGGGCGTACCTATGGCTACACCTTC. Protein sequence: CASSDRGRTYGYTF.

This chain links TRBV3-1 with TRBJ2-4; the D is unclear. V was trimmed by 0 bases and J by 15 bases, leaving 9 bases between them. The CDR3 is made up of 11 amino acids. CDR1 is LGHDT, CDR2 YNNKEL, per germline (reference sequence). The CDR3 DNA sequence: TGTGCCAGCAGCCAAGAAGGATCGGTGTACTTC. Its translation is CASSQEGSVYF.

The chain joins TRBV11-1 to TRBJ2-1; D unresolved. The germline gives CDR1 SGHAT, CDR2 FQDESV (reference sequence). This CDR3 is built from 15 residues. V was pared by 5 bases and J by 0 bases, with 11 bases between. In nucleotides, the CDR3 is TGTGCCAGCAGCGTGTGGATGAGCTCCTACAATGAGCAGTTCTTC. It specifies CASSVWMSSYNEQFF.

This rearrangement joins TRBV7-2 to TRBJ2-4; no clear D. Trimming pared 2 bases from V and 15 bases from J, leaving 14 bases between. Germline-derived CDR1 and CDR2 are SGHTA and FQGNSA. CDR3 size: 12 residues. The CDR3 loop reads CASSLTRAVWYF. The CDR3 region has the DNA TGTGCCAGCAGCTTAACAAGGGCCGTTTGGTACTTC.

As DNA, the CDR3 is TGTGCCAGCACAGACCCGGGGACAGACTCCTACAATGAGCAGTTCTTC. Translation: CASTDPGTDSYNEQFF. The chain combines TRBV11-1 with TRBJ2-1; 7 bases are shared with TRBD1. The V and J ends lost 7 bases and 0 bases, in that order; junction bases with no gene match: 9. Germline loops: CDR1 SGHAT, CDR2 FQDESV (reference sequence). This CDR3 region has 16 residues.

V usage is TRBV6-5 and J usage is TRBJ2-6; TRBD1 aligns across 7 bases. The CDR3 loop spans 15 amino acids. Germline CDR1 MNHEY, CDR2 SVGAGI. The V and J ends lost 3 bases and 2 bases, in that order; junction bases with no gene match: 1. CDR3 DNA: TGTGCCAGCAGTTATCAGGGGGCTGGGGCCAACGTCCTGACTTTC. It yields the protein CASSYQGAGANVLTF.

The CDR3: CASSSTSGRGEQFF. The CDR3 bases are TGTGCCAGCAGCTCAACTAGCGGGAGGGGTGAGCAGTTCTTC. This chain links TRBV7-2 with TRBJ2-1, with 13 nucleotides matching TRBD2. After removal of 4 bases from V and 9 bases from J, the junction contained 3 bases not matched to a gene. CDR1 is SGHTA, CDR2 FQGNSA, per germline. CDR3 length equals 14 residues.

This chain's CDR3 is CSARTSGYEQFF. In DNA form, the CDR3 reads TGCAGCGCCAGGACTAGCGGTTATGAGCAGTTCTTC. The chain employs TRBV29-1 and TRBJ2-1; 10 bases are a match to TRBD2. Trimming took 7 bases from V and 8 from J; bases not matched to a gene: 5. This CDR3 spans 12 amino acids. In germline, CDR1 is SQVTM, CDR2 ANQGSEA.